Listed below are T cell receptor beta chains from one sample, sequenced in a study of PD-1 blockade in classical Hodgkin lymphoma. TCRdb keeps only in-frame clones here, not all; method: immunoSEQ multiplex PCR. The sample lists under 130,000 clones, over 85% occurring once. The material was peripheral blood mononuclear cells (PBMCs), obtained before the fourth cycle of nivolumab. These receptors were collected from a human donor with classical Hodgkin lymphoma. Each CDR3 is given with its conserved first and last residue. A D gene is named only where the DNA matches it firmly.

CDR3 protein: CASLEGLANNEQFF; CDR3 DNA: TGTGCCAGTTTAGAGGGGCTTGCCAACAATGAGCAGTTCTTC; J gene: TRBJ2-1; CDR3 length: 14; D gene: -; V gene: TRBV7-2
CDR3 protein: CATQSDRSEGYTF; CDR3 DNA: TGTGCCACCCAATCCGACAGGAGTGAGGGCTACACCTTC; J gene: TRBJ1-2; CDR3 length: 13; D gene: -; V gene: TRBV18
CDR3 protein: CASSLWRSSYNEQFF; CDR3 DNA: TGTGCCAGCAGCTTATGGAGGAGCTCCTACAATGAGCAGTTCTTC; J gene: TRBJ2-1; CDR3 length: 15; D gene: -; V gene: TRBV7-2
CDR3 protein: CASSLVAGPSYEQYF; CDR3 DNA: TGTGCCAGCAGTTTAGTAGCGGGGCCCTCCTACGAGCAGTACTTC; J gene: TRBJ2-7; CDR3 length: 15; D gene: TRBD2; V gene: TRBV27
CDR3 protein: CASRDRGTEAFF; CDR3 DNA: TGTGCCAGCAGAGACCGGGGCACTGAAGCTTTCTTT; J gene: TRBJ1-1; CDR3 length: 12; D gene: -; V gene: TRBV6-6
CDR3 protein: CASSLDRISYEQYF; CDR3 DNA: TGTGCCAGCAGCTTGGACAGGATCTCCTACGAGCAGTACTTC; J gene: TRBJ2-7; CDR3 length: 14; D gene: -; V gene: TRBV5-6
CDR3 protein: CASRTSGAPYNEQFF; CDR3 DNA: TGTGCCAGTAGGACTAGCGGGGCCCCCTACAATGAGCAGTTCTTC; J gene: TRBJ2-1; CDR3 length: 15; D gene: TRBD2; V gene: TRBV19
CDR3 protein: CASSPRVSRYGYTF; CDR3 DNA: TGTGCCAGCAGTCCGAGGGTCAGCCGCTATGGCTACACCTTC; J gene: TRBJ1-2; CDR3 length: 14; D gene: -; V gene: TRBV28
CDR3 protein: CASSDRGTGELFF; CDR3 DNA: TGCGCCAGCAGTGATAGGGGCACCGGGGAGCTGTTTTTT; J gene: TRBJ2-2; CDR3 length: 13; D gene: -; V gene: TRBV10-1
CDR3 protein: CASSYSQYSNQPQHF; CDR3 DNA: TGTGCCAGCAGTTACTCCCAGTATAGCAATCAGCCCCAGCATTTT; J gene: TRBJ1-5; CDR3 length: 15; D gene: -; V gene: TRBV6-6
CDR3 protein: CASSLPGRIAGGSDYNEQFF; CDR3 DNA: TGTGCCAGCAGTCTCCCGGGGAGGATAGCGGGAGGGTCCGACTACAATGAGCAGTTCTTC; J gene: TRBJ2-1; CDR3 length: 20; D gene: TRBD2; V gene: TRBV28
CDR3 protein: CASSEAMNQPQHF; CDR3 DNA: TGTGCCAGCAGTGAAGCGATGAATCAGCCCCAGCATTTT; J gene: TRBJ1-5; CDR3 length: 13; D gene: -; V gene: TRBV6-5
CDR3 protein: CSVGGRRNQPQHF; CDR3 DNA: TGCAGCGTTGGAGGTCGGAGAAATCAGCCCCAGCATTTT; J gene: TRBJ1-5; CDR3 length: 13; D gene: -; V gene: TRBV29-1
CDR3 protein: CATSSGRDIAELFF; CDR3 DNA: TGTGCCACCAGCAGCGGCCGGGACATTGCGGAACTGTTTTTT; J gene: TRBJ1-4; CDR3 length: 14; D gene: -; V gene: TRBV15